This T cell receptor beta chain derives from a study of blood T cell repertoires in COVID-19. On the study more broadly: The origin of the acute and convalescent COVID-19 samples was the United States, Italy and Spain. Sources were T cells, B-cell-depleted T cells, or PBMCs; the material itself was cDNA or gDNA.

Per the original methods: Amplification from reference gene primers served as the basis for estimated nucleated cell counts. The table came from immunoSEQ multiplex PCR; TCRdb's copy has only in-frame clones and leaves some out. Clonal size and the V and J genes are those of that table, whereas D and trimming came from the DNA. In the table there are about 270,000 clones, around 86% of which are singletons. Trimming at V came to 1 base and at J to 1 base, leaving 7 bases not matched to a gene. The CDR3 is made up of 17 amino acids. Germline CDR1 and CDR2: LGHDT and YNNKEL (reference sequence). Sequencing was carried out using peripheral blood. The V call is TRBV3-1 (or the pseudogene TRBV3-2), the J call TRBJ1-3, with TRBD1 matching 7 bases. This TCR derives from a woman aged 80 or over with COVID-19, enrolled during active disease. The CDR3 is CASSQGTTGYSGNTIYF. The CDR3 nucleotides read TGTGCCAGCAGCCAAGGGACGACAGGGTATTCTGGAAACACCATATATTTT.